These 28 T cell receptor beta chains came from one sample sequenced in a study of shared clonotypes between healthy human individuals. Produced via immunoSEQ multiplex PCR; TCRdb's table is partial and in-frame only. The data show about 2.3 million clones, with about 92% seen just once and 0.39% held by the top ten. What was sequenced was naive CD4+ T cells from PBMCs. Regarding subset: CD45RA+ positively selected. The source of these receptors is a man younger than 30 in good health. Some clones in this sample may be carry-over from other donors' samples.

The chain employs TRBV7-6 and TRBJ2-3; 8 nucleotides match TRBD2. V shed 2 bases, J shed 0 bases, and the junction held 4 bases outside the gene matches. There are 16 residues in the CDR3. Germline values: CDR1 SGHVS, CDR2 FNYEAQ. The CDR3 sequence is CASSLRASGSTDTQYF. The CDR3 DNA is TGTGCCAGCAGCTTAAGGGCTAGCGGGAGCACAGATACGCAGTATTTT.

The chain has TRBV28 and TRBJ2-5; TRBD1 matches at 8 bases. The V gene's germline CDR1 is MDHEN and CDR2 SYDVKM. The CDR3 runs 15 residues. The junction had 7 bases not matched to a gene; V was cut back by 5 bases and J by 2 bases. DNA of the CDR3: TGTGCCAGCAGTGTACGACAGGGGCATCAAGAGACCCAGTACTTC. This codes for CASSVRQGHQETQYF.

This clone was observed a handful of times. The sample has other DNA sequences that encode this CDR3 too. J is TRBJ2-2 and V is TRBV30; no reliable D call. V shed 2 bases and J shed 4 bases, with 2 bases lying between them. There are 11 residues in the CDR3. Germline V gives CDR1 GTSNPN, CDR2 SVGIG (reference sequence). For the CDR3, the DNA is TGTGCCTGGAGTAGCACCGGGGAGCTGTTTTTT. It is translated as CAWSSTGELFF.

This chain connects TRBV6-6 to TRBJ1-4; D perhaps matches TRBD1 (5 bases). Trimming took 7 bases from V and 5 from J, leaving 11 bases between them. The CDR3 covers 13 residues. Germline V gene data show CDR1 as MNHNY and CDR2 as SVGAGI (reference sequence). Here the CDR3 DNA reads TGTGCCAGCACTGGGCGGGGGAATGAAAAACTGTTTTTT. As protein: CASTGRGNEKLFF.

V is TRBV6-5 and J is TRBJ2-7; D unclear. Germline V CDR1 and CDR2: MNHEY, SVGAGI. The V gene lost 3 bases and the J gene lost 3 bases, with 15 bases spanning the gap. The CDR3 has 15 residues. The CDR3 spells CASSYSPTTGYEQYF. The CDR3 DNA reads TGTGCCAGCAGTTATTCTCCCACGACGGGCTACGAGCAGTACTTC.

This chain's CDR3 is CASSVPTGREGEKTQYF. The CDR3 DNA is TGTGCCAGCAGCGTCCCCACTGGGCGGGAGGGAGAAAAGACCCAGTACTTC. The V and J genes are TRBV7-9 and TRBJ2-5; 9 positions agree with TRBD2. This CDR3 is 17 amino acids long. Unmatched junction bases numbered 16, after V lost 5 bases and J lost 6 bases. The germline V gene has CDR1 SEHNR and CDR2 FQNEAQ (reference sequence).

The chain employs TRBV18 and TRBJ2-1, with 14 bases identical to TRBD2. The CDR3 spans 18 residues. Per the germline V gene, CDR1 is KGHSH and CDR2 is LQKENI. Losses at the gene ends were 2 bases for V and 4 bases for J; bases not matched to a gene: 7. CDR3 in amino acids: CASSPTGTSGSTYNEQFF. As DNA, the CDR3 is TGTGCCAGCTCACCAACCGGGACTAGCGGGAGTACGTACAATGAGCAGTTCTTC.

This clone was counted once. This chain connects TRBV19 to TRBJ2-3; tentatively, D is TRBD2 (5 bases). The CDR3 extends over 16 amino acids. The V gene's germline CDR1 is LNHDA and CDR2 SQIVND (reference sequence). V was shortened by 4 bases and J by 4 bases, with 18 bases between the two germline ends. CDR3 coding DNA: TGTGCCAGTAGTAGACGGACTGAGCTAGCCGCAGATACGCAGTATTTT. Its protein is CASSRRTELAADTQYF. Based on the CDR3 plus reference TRBV19 and TRBJ2-3, the full variable domain is DGGITQSPKYLFRKEGQNVTLSCEQNLNHDAMYWYRQDPGQGLRLIYYSQIVNDFQKGDIAEGYSVSREKKESFPLTVTSAQKNPTAFYLCASSRRTELAADTQYFGPGTRLTVL.

This clone was detected once. V and J are TRBV12-5 and TRBJ1-1; D is perhaps TRBD1 (5 bases). The CDR3 is 13 amino acids. Trimming left V 6 bases short and J 4 bases short, with 12 bases between. From germline, CDR1 is LGHNT and CDR2 FRNRAP. For the CDR3, the DNA is TGTGCTAGTGGCCCCGGACAAGGCACTGAAGCTTTCTTT. Amino acid sequence: CASGPGQGTEAFF.

The rearrangement links TRBV5-4 to TRBJ1-5; TRBD1 aligns across 9 bases. The CDR3 is 15 amino acids. CDR1 is SGHNT, CDR2 YYREEE, per germline (reference sequence). Trimming removed 3 bases from V and 7 bases from J; junction bases left unmatched: 8. CDR3 protein: CASSSQGAAPQPQHF. For the CDR3, the DNA is TGTGCCAGCAGCTCACAGGGGGCGGCCCCCCAGCCCCAGCATTTT.

In this sample, this clone turned up once. The rearrangement joins TRBV10-3 to TRBJ2-3; TRBD1 aligns across 12 bases. Germline V CDR1 and CDR2: ENHRY, SYGVKD. Trimming at V came to 4 bases and at J to 1 base, leaving 6 bases not matched to a gene. CDR3 length equals 17 residues. Here the CDR3 reads CAISVFRDRGRTDTQYF. The CDR3 region has the DNA TGTGCCATCAGTGTTTTTCGGGACAGGGGGCGCACAGATACGCAGTATTTT.

The rearrangement joins TRBV11-2 to TRBJ2-7; TRBD2 matches at 11 bases. Germline lookup yields CDR1 SGHAT and CDR2 FQNNGV. CDR3 length equals 13 residues. V lost 5 bases and J lost 7; bases outside the gene matches: 4. CDR3 nucleotide sequence: TGTGCCAGCAGCCTCCGACTAGCGGGGGAGCAGTACTTC. The encoded protein is CASSLRLAGEQYF.

The chain is built from TRBV11-3 and TRBJ2-2; D is uncertain. Per germline, CDR1 SGHNT and CDR2 YENEEA. This CDR3 is built from 16 residues. V lost 2 bases to trimming and J lost 2 bases, with 12 bases between them. CDR3 bases: TGTGCCAGCAGCTTATGGCCGGCAGACAACACCGGGGAGCTGTTTTTT. Its translation is CASSLWPADNTGELFF. The full variable domain, completed using reference TRBV11-3 and TRBJ2-2, is EAGVVQSPRYKIIEKKQPVAFWCNPISGHNTLYWYLQNLGQGPELLIRYENEEAVDDSQLPKDRFSAERLKGVDSTLKIQPAELGDSAVYLCASSLWPADNTGELFFGEGSRLTVL.

This sequence joins TRBV28 and TRBJ2-1; TRBD2 matches 8 bases. The J segment lost 2 bases and the V segment lost 6 bases, leaving 9 bases of the junction unmatched. There are 16 residues in the CDR3. Germline CDR1 reads MDHEN; CDR2 reads SYDVKM. The CDR3 bases are TGTGCCAGCAGCCCCGCCGGGACTAGGACCTACAATGAGCAGTTCTTC. Translated: CASSPAGTRTYNEQFF.

The rearrangement links TRBV7-3 to TRBJ2-1, with TRBD2 matching over 13 bases. This CDR3 is built from 20 residues. The V gene's germline CDR1 is SGHTA and CDR2 FQGTGA. J lost 2 bases, V lost 0 bases, and 10 bases had no gene match. Written as DNA, the CDR3 is TGTGCCAGCAGCTTAACCCGGACTAGCGGGAGCGACGGAGCCTACAATGAGCAGTTCTTC. Translation: CASSLTRTSGSDGAYNEQFF.

The V and J genes are TRBV28 and TRBJ2-7, with D possibly being TRBD2 (7 bases). Germline V gene lookup returns CDR1 MDHEN and CDR2 SYDVKM. The CDR3 spans 15 residues. Trimming stripped 3 bases from V and 2 bases from J, with 14 bases between. This CDR3 is CASSFPGGLAYEQYF. CDR3 DNA: TGTGCCAGCAGTTTCCCCGGGGGGCTCGCCTACGAGCAGTACTTC.

The chain joins TRBV2 to TRBJ2-7, with 9 bases that match TRBD2. The germline gives CDR1 SNHLY, CDR2 FYNNEI. The length of the CDR3 is 15 residues. J gave up 2 bases and V 6 bases, and 8 bases lay outside the gene matches. The CDR3 coding sequence is TGTGCCAGCAGAGCCGGGACTAGCAACACCTACGAGCAGTACTTC. Translation: CASRAGTSNTYEQYF.

V gene TRBV5-4 combines with J gene TRBJ2-3, with 9 bases that match TRBD2. CDR3 length equals 15 residues. Germline-derived CDR1 and CDR2 are SGHNT and YYREEE (reference sequence). The J segment lost 12 bases and the V segment lost 4 bases, leaving 15 bases of the junction unmatched. The CDR3 DNA sequence: TGTGCCAGCAGCAGACCCGGGACTAGCCCCTCTTCTCAGTATTTT. Translated, it gives CASSRPGTSPSSQYF. The entire variable domain, with the rest obtained from reference TRBV5-4 and TRBJ2-3, is as follows: ETGVTQSPTHLIKTRGQQVTLRCSSQSGHNTVSWYQQALGQGPQFIFQYYREEENGRGNFPPRFSGLQFPNYSSELNVNALELDDSALYLCASSRPGTSPSSQYFGPGTRLTVL.

The chain joins TRBV7-9 to TRBJ2-1, with 8 nucleotides matching TRBD1. The V gene's germline CDR1 is SEHNR and CDR2 FQNEAQ (reference sequence). Unmatched junction bases numbered 11, after V lost 2 bases and J lost 8 bases. This CDR3 spans 16 amino acids. The DNA of the CDR3 is TGTGCCAGCAGCTTACCAGGGACAGGCTGGGCAGATGAGCAGTTCTTC. Translated, it gives CASSLPGTGWADEQFF. The variable domain in full, with the rest retrieved from reference TRBV7-9 and TRBJ2-1, is DTGVSQNPRHKITKRGQNVTFRCDPISEHNRLYWYRQTLGQGPEFLTYFQNEAQLEKSRLLSDRFSAERPKGSFSTLEIQRTEQGDSAMYLCASSLPGTGWADEQFFGPGTRLTVL.

This clone was observed a single time. V and J are TRBV18 and TRBJ2-1, with TRBD2 matching 9 bases. CDR1 and CDR2 from the germline V gene are KGHSH and LQKENI. J lost 4 bases, V lost 4 bases, and 5 bases had no gene match. The CDR3 has 15 amino acids. The CDR3 region is CASSLSLAGYNEQFF. The CDR3 nucleotides read TGTGCCAGCTCACTTTCTCTAGCGGGGTACAATGAGCAGTTCTTC.

This chain joins TRBV2 and TRBJ1-1, with D tentatively TRBD1 (6 bases). Looked up from germline, CDR1 is SNHLY and CDR2 is FYNNEI. V dropped 6 bases and J dropped 1 base, with 15 bases sitting between them. There are 15 residues in the CDR3. CDR3 loop: CASRAEGGGNTEAFF. Here the CDR3 DNA reads TGTGCCAGCAGGGCTGAGGGGGGCGGGAACACTGAAGCTTTCTTT.

The chain employs TRBV4-1 and TRBJ2-1; TRBD2 aligns across 10 bases. This CDR3 is 17 amino acids long. V was clipped by 1 base and J by 3 bases; unmatched bases: 6. CDR1 and CDR2 (germline): MGHRA, YSYEKL. CDR3 region: CASSQGSGLAYYNEQFF. The CDR3 region has the DNA TGCGCCAGCAGCCAAGGGTCGGGACTAGCGTACTACAATGAGCAGTTCTTC.

This CDR3 reads CASSLRLEGGYTF. In nucleotides, the CDR3 is TGTGCCAGCAGTTTAAGGCTGGAGGGGGGCTACACCTTC. J is TRBJ1-2 and V is TRBV28; perhaps TRBD1 as D (5 bases). Germline V CDR1 and CDR2: MDHEN, SYDVKM. V was clipped by 2 bases and J by 8 bases, with 12 bases between them. The CDR3 runs to 13 residues.

CDR3 in DNA: TGTGCCAGCAGTGGACTCACATTCGGGGAGCTGTTTTTT. This translates into CASSGLTFGELFF. The gene calls are TRBV2 and TRBJ2-2; D gene uncertain. V lost 4 bases, J lost 7 bases, and 10 bases lay in between. CDR3 length: 13 residues. Germline assignment: CDR1 SNHLY and CDR2 FYNNEI.

CDR3 sequence (DNA): TGTGCCTGGGGGACTAGTTTCGACATTCAGTACTTC. Translated, it gives CAWGTSFDIQYF. The genes are TRBV30 and TRBJ2-4, with 8 nucleotides matching TRBD2. J gave up 8 bases and V 5 bases, and 5 bases lay outside the gene matches. This CDR3 contains 12 residues. The germline CDR1 and CDR2 sequences are GTSNPN and SVGIG (reference sequence).

This chain links TRBV19 with TRBJ1-1; the D gene is possibly TRBD1 (5 bases). The CDR3 length is 15 residues. The germline V gene has CDR1 LNHDA and CDR2 SQIVND (reference sequence). The V end was cut by 5 bases, the J end by 4 bases, with 17 bases between. The CDR3 sequence is CASSRAGYASTEAFF. The DNA of the CDR3 is TGTGCCAGTAGTCGCGCAGGGTATGCGTCCACTGAAGCTTTCTTT.

The V and J genes are TRBV4-3 and TRBJ1-2, with 10 nucleotides matching TRBD1. V was pared by 0 bases and J by 5 bases, with 12 bases of the junction left unmatched. This CDR3 contains 18 residues. Germline loops: CDR1 LGHNA, CDR2 YSLEER. CDR3 region: CASSQDLFKGTGAYGYTF. The DNA for the CDR3 is TGCGCCAGCAGCCAAGATCTTTTTAAGGGGACAGGGGCTTATGGCTACACCTTC.

This chain uses TRBV5-1 with TRBJ2-5; D uncertain. CDR1 is SGHRS, CDR2 YFSETQ, per germline. CDR3 length: 13 amino acids. V shed 1 base and J shed 2 bases, with 6 bases lying between them. The CDR3, as DNA: TGCGCCAGCAGCTTGTACGGTCAAGAGACCCAGTACTTC. Translation: CASSLYGQETQYF.